The entry below gives a single T cell receptor beta chain sequence along with its context. Its antigen is still unknown. An end of the junction does not agree with germline; a read error may underlie this. The CDR3 loop spans 13 amino acids. Per the germline V gene, CDR1 is KGHSH and CDR2 is LQKENI. The sample belongs to a study of cytomegalovirus exposure and HLA in healthy donors. The study's findings and limits: As a later analysis revealed, most CMV-associated TCR beta chains appeared HLA-restricted. Trimming of TCR beta V- and J-genes showed a link, identified in a later analysis, to a missense DCLRE1C variant. Researchers catalogued 164 TCR beta chains as cytomegalovirus-associated.

Primers: 60 Vbeta forward and 13 Jbeta reverse. The repertoire was sequenced with immunoSEQ multiplex PCR; TCRdb's copy has only in-frame clones and lacks some. Of some 150,000 clones detected, about 75% appear once; the ten largest clones hold around 4.7%. This receptor was identified in a man in his 60s in good health and CMV-seronegative. The chain has TRBV18 and TRBJ1-5; D is unclear. Material for sequencing was PBMCs. The CDR3 bases are TGTGCCAGCTCATCAGGTAGCGATCAGCCCCAGCATTTT. Translated, it gives CASSSGSDQPQHF. The variable domain in full, completed from reference TRBV18 and TRBJ1-5, reads NAGVMQNPRHLVRRRGQEARLRCSPMKGHSHVYWYRQLPEEGLKFMVYLQKENIIDESGMPKERFSAEFPKEGPSILRIQQVVRGDSAAYFCASSSGSDQPQHFGDGTRLSIL.